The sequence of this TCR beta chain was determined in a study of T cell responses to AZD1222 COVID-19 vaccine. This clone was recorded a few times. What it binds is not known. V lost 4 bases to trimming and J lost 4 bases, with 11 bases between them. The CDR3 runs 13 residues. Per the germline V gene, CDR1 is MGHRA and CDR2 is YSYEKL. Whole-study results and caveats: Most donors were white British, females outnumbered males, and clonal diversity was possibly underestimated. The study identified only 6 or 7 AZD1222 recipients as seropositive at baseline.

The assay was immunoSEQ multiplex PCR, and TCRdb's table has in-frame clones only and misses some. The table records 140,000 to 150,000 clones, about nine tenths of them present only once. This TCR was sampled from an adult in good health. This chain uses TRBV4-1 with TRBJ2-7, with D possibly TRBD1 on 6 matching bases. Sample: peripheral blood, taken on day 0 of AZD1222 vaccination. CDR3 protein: CASSLRTEYEQYF. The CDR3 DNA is TGCGCCAGCAGCCTCCGGACAGAATACGAGCAGTACTTC.